These 18 T cell receptor beta chains share one sample of origin, sequenced in a study of T cells in Graves' hyperthyroidism and ophthalmopathy. Template material for amplifying TCR beta CDR3 regions consisted of RNA transcripts. A set of HTBI primers served as the primers for a first-round RT-PCR of the TCR CDR3. TCRdb reprocessed the multiplex PCR reads via MiXCR and lists one record per CDR3 protein. The repertoire holds 300,000 to 350,000 distinct CDR3 sequences, roughly a fifth seen once, with around 45% in the top ten. Sequencing was done on a sample of blood. Every receptor here comes from a woman aged 45-65 years with Graves' hyperthyroidism.

This chain joins TRBV7-8 and TRBJ2-7; 14 positions agree with TRBD2. This CDR3 has 18 amino acids. With V trimmed by 4 bases and J by 0 bases, 8 bases remained unmatched. Germline V gives CDR1 SGHVS, CDR2 FQNEAQ. CDR3 coding DNA: TGTGCCAGCAGCTACCCAACCGGGACTAGCGGGGGCTCCTACGAGCAGTACTTC. It specifies CASSYPTGTSGGSYEQYF. The full variable domain, its missing parts supplied by reference TRBV7-8 and TRBJ2-7, is GAGVSQSPRYKVAKRGQDVALRCDPISGHVSLFWYQQALGQGPEFLTYFQNEAQLDKSGLPSDRFFAERPEGSVSTLKIQRTQQEDSAVYLCASSYPTGTSGGSYEQYFGPGTRLTVT.

The V call is TRBV9, the J call TRBJ1-4, with D perhaps TRBD1 (5 bases). The germline CDR1 and CDR2 sequences are SGDLS and YYNGEE. The ends were cut back, 0 bases at V and 8 bases at J, with 14 bases in the middle. The CDR3 consists of 15 residues. The CDR3 DNA follows: TGTGCCAGCAGCGTAGGGGCAGGGCGGATAGAAAAACTGTTTTTT. The encoded protein is CASSVGAGRIEKLFF.

This clonotype was detected ten times or more. The chain combines TRBV5-1 with TRBJ2-3; the D gene is possibly TRBD1 (5 bases). CDR3 length equals 16 residues. Germline assignment: CDR1 SGHRS and CDR2 YFSETQ. With 0 bases removed from V and 4 bases from J, the gap between germline ends came to 15 bases. The chain's CDR3 is CASSLGTWGLPDTQYF. CDR3 bases: TGCGCCAGCAGCTTGGGGACCTGGGGCTTGCCAGATACGCAGTATTTT.

The J gene is TRBJ1-5, the V gene TRBV12-3 or TRBV12-4; a weak D match, TRBD1 (6 bases). CDR3 length: 15 amino acids. V shed 6 bases and J shed 5 bases, with 17 bases lying between them. The CDR3: CASSQEQGWDQPQHF. CDR3 DNA: TGTGCCAGCAGCCAAGAACAGGGTTGGGATCAGCCCCAGCATTTT.

This clonotype was recorded at least ten times. The genes are TRBV3-1 and TRBJ2-5; 8 bases agree with TRBD1. Germline V gives CDR1 LGHDT, CDR2 YNNKEL (reference sequence). After removal of 4 bases from V and 5 bases from J, the junction contained 9 bases not matched to a gene. CDR3 length: 15 residues. The CDR3: CASSPETGVRETQYF. CDR3 coding DNA: TGTGCCAGCAGCCCTGAGACAGGGGTAAGGGAGACCCAGTACTTC.

The chain couples TRBV30 to TRBJ2-5; 13 nucleotides line up with TRBD2. The CDR3 sequence is 16 residues long. V was pared by 4 bases and J by 5 bases, with 10 bases of the junction left unmatched. CDR1 GTSNPN and CDR2 SVGIG come from the germline V gene (reference sequence). Written as DNA, the CDR3 is TGTGCCTGGACGCCGGGACTAGCGGGACCCCCGGAGACCCAGTACTTC. It yields the protein CAWTPGLAGPPETQYF.

V is TRBV15 and J is TRBJ2-7, with 8 nucleotides matching TRBD1. Per germline, CDR1 LNHNV and CDR2 YYDKDF (reference sequence). With 1 base clipped from V and 5 bases from J, the junction kept 10 bases outside the gene matches. The CDR3 contains 16 residues. The CDR3 protein is CATSRALWDRRDEQYF. CDR3 coding DNA: TGTGCCACCAGCAGAGCCCTGTGGGACAGGAGGGACGAGCAGTACTTC.

The chain carries TRBV5-5 and TRBJ2-5; TRBD2 agrees at 14 bases. The length of the CDR3 is 17 residues. Looked up from germline, CDR1 is SGHKS and CDR2 is YYEKEE (reference sequence). V shed 4 bases, J shed 4 bases, and the junction held 9 bases outside the gene matches. The CDR3 coding sequence is TGTGCCAGCAGCGCGGTCAAGGGACTAGCGGGGGCAGAGACCCAGTACTTC. Residues: CASSAVKGLAGAETQYF.

The sample holds a few counts of this clonotype. The chain combines TRBV29-1 with TRBJ1-2; D not certain. V dropped 0 bases and J dropped 3 bases, with 5 bases sitting between them. CDR1 is SQVTM, CDR2 ANQGSEA, per germline. The CDR3 is made up of 12 amino acids. The CDR3 loop is CSVEESDYGYTF. Written as DNA, the CDR3 is TGCAGCGTTGAAGAAAGCGACTATGGCTACACCTTC.

The chain is built from TRBV6-1 and TRBJ1-1; no definite D call. Per the germline V gene, CDR1 is MNHNS and CDR2 is SASEGT. Trimming removed 6 bases at V and 7 bases at J, with 9 bases between. This CDR3 has 11 amino acids. The chain's CDR3 is CASSKRVEAFF. DNA for the CDR3: TGTGCCAGCAGCAAAAGAGTTGAAGCTTTCTTT.

This clonotype has a handful of counts. The V call is TRBV2, the J call TRBJ2-2; the D call may be TRBD1 or TRBD2 (7 bases each). The ends were cut back, 6 bases at V and 2 bases at J, with 13 bases in the middle. The germline V gene has CDR1 SNHLY and CDR2 FYNNEI. The CDR3 totals 15 residues. This chain's CDR3 is CASSQGGDNTGELFF. The CDR3 DNA is TGTGCCAGCAGCCAGGGGGGGGATAACACCGGGGAGCTGTTTTTT.

This clonotype occurred a few times. This chain connects TRBV9 to TRBJ1-3; 7 bases line up with TRBD1. The CDR3 contains 15 residues. The germline CDR1 and CDR2 sequences are SGDLS and YYNGEE. V lost 4 bases and J lost 4; bases outside the gene matches: 8. The CDR3 is CASSPGGRGGNTIYF. CDR3 in DNA: TGTGCCAGCAGCCCAGGAGGCAGGGGGGGAAACACCATATATTTT. The full variable domain, with the rest looked up from reference TRBV9 and TRBJ1-3, is DSGVTQTPKHLITATGQRVTLRCSPRSGDLSVYWYQQSLDQGLQFLIQYYNGEERAKGNILERFSAQQFPDLHSELNLSSLELGDSALYFCASSPGGRGGNTIYFGEGSWLTVV.

The sample holds many counts of this clonotype. The rearrangement uses TRBV6-1 and TRBJ2-7, with D possibly matching TRBD2 (5 bases). The CDR3 sequence is 15 residues long. CDR1 MNHNS and CDR2 SASEGT come from the germline V gene. V was trimmed by 1 base and J by 5 bases, leaving 15 bases between them. CDR3 nucleotides: TGTGCCAGCAGTGAAGTTGGAGGTCCTGGGGACGAGCAGTACTTC. Its protein is CASSEVGGPGDEQYF.

There are many counts of this clonotype. The chain combines TRBV12-3 or TRBV12-4 with TRBJ1-1; TRBD1 matches 7 bases. Unmatched junction bases numbered 18, after V lost 7 bases and J lost 7 bases. CDR3 size: 16 residues. The CDR3 coding sequence is TGTGCCAGCACTCCGGCCCAAGGAAAGGGGGCGTTTGAAGCTTTCTTT. Translation: CASTPAQGKGAFEAFF.

This clonotype has at least ten counts. This chain connects TRBV20-1 to TRBJ2-7; 9 nucleotides line up with TRBD2. This CDR3 contains 16 residues. The trim removed 0 bases at V and 0 bases at J, leaving 6 bases unmatched. Germline V lookup: CDR1 DFQATT, CDR2 SNEGSKA (reference sequence). CDR3 nucleotides: TGCAGTGCTAGAGATCTGACTAGCGGTAGCTCCTACGAGCAGTACTTC. It codes for CSARDLTSGSSYEQYF.

The CDR3 reads CASSVESLETQYF. The CDR3 DNA reads as TGTGCCAGCAGCGTGGAGAGCCTGGAGACCCAGTACTTC. This chain uses TRBV7-6 with TRBJ2-5, with D hard to call. V was shortened by 5 bases and J by 5 bases, with 12 bases between the two germline ends. Per germline, CDR1 SGHVS and CDR2 FNYEAQ. The CDR3 has 13 amino acids.

This clonotype was detected ten times or more. The chain joins TRBV28 to TRBJ2-5, with 8 bases aligning to TRBD2. This CDR3 region has 14 residues. V trimming: 8 bases; J trimming: 4 bases; junction bases outside the gene matches: 9. CDR1 MDHEN and CDR2 SYDVKM come from the germline V gene. The CDR3, as DNA: TGTGCCAGCTCCGCCCGGGGGGGCCCAGAGACCCAGTACTTC. Amino acid sequence: CASSARGGPETQYF.

The chain joins TRBV27 to TRBJ1-2, with D possibly TRBD1 on 5 matching bases. V lost 6 bases and J 6 bases, leaving 11 bases between the germline ends. CDR3 size: 12 residues. Germline V gene lookup returns CDR1 MNHEY and CDR2 SMNVEV (reference sequence). The CDR3 sequence: CASRIGGDGYTF. In DNA, the CDR3 is TGTGCCAGCAGGATTGGGGGGGATGGCTACACCTTC.